This T cell receptor (beta chain) came from a study of CD8+ T cells in alopecia areata. The CDR3 is 15 residues long. V lost 4 bases, J lost 2 bases, and 8 bases stayed unmatched. Looked up from germline, CDR1 is SGHDT and CDR2 is YYEEEE. Sequencing relied on a cDNA template that was reverse transcribed from extracted RNA. This table comes from immunoSEQ multiplex PCR, and its TCRdb copy is limited to in-frame clones, with some not included. The table records about 110,000 clones, about 60% of them present only once. The receptor was isolated from a human donor with alopecia areata. Source material: NKG2D-low CD8+ T cells sorted from blood. This chain uses TRBV5-6 with TRBJ1-1, with 7 bases identical to TRBD1. Here the CDR3 reads CASSGLQGFNTEAFF. The CDR3 DNA reads TGTGCCAGCAGCGGATTACAGGGGTTTAACACTGAAGCTTTCTTT. Full variable domain (rest looked up from reference TRBV5-6 and TRBJ1-1): DAGVTQSPTHLIKTRGQQVTLRCSPKSGHDTVSWYQQALGQGPQFIFQYYEEEERQRGNFPDRFSGHQFPNYSSELNVNALLLGDSALYLCASSGLQGFNTEAFFGQGTRLTVV.